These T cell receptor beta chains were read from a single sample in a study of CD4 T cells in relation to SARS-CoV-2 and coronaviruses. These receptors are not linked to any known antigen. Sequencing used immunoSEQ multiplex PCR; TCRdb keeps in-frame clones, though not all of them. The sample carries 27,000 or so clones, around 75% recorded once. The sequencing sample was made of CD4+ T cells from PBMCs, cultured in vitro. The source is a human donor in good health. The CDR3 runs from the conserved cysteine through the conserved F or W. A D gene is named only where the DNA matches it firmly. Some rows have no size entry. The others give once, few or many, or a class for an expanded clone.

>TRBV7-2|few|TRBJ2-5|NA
TGTGCCTGGGGGGCAGGGGAGACCCAGTACTTC
CAWGAGETQYF
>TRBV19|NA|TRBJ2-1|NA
TGTGCCAGTTCCTGGGCGGTGGGCAATGAGCAGTTCTTC
CASSWAVGNEQFF
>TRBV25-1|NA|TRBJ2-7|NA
TGTGCCAGCAGTGGGAACCTAGGAGCCCACGAGCAGTACTTC
CASSGNLGAHEQYF
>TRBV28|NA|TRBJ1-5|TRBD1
TGTGCCAGCAGTCCAACACAGGGGGGTAGACATCAGCCCCAGCATTTT
CASSPTQGGRHQPQHF
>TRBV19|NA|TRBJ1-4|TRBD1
TGTGCCAGTAGCCCTAGGACAGGGGGGAATGAAAAACTGTTTTTT
CASSPRTGGNEKLFF
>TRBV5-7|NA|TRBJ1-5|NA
TGTGCCAGCAGTAGGCTGGATAGCAATCAGCCCCAGCATTTT
CASSRLDSNQPQHF
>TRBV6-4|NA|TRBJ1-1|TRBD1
TGTGCCAGCAGTCTGGACAGGGGACGGGGAAGGGGGTCTGAAGCTTTCTTT
CASSLDRGRGRGSEAFF
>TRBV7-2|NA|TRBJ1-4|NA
TGTGCCAGCAGCCGGATCCCCGGGGAGTCGAGGGAAAAACTGTTTTTT
CASSRIPGESREKLFF
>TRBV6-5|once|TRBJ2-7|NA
TGTGCCAGCAAGGCTGGGGCATCCTACGAGCAGTACTTC
CASKAGASYEQYF
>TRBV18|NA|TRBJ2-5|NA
TGTGCCAGCTCACCACCGGGCAGAAAAGAGACCCAGTACTTC
CASSPPGRKETQYF
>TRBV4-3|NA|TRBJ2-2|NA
TGCGCCAGCAGCCATGCTCAGGACAGCGGGGAGCTGTTTTTT
CASSHAQDSGELFF
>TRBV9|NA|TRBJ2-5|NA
TGTGCCAGCAGCGTAGGGACACTAGCGAGGGGGAAAGAGACCCAGTACTTC
CASSVGTLARGKETQYF
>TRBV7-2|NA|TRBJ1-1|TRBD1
TGTGCCAGCAGCTTAGTTGGGACAGCGAACACTGAAGCTTTCTTT
CASSLVGTANTEAFF
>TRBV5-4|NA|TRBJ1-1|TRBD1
TGTGCCAGCAGCTTAGGAAGGGGGCAGATTAGGTCTGAAGCTTTCTTT
CASSLGRGQIRSEAFF
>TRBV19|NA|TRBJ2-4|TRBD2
TGTGCCAGTAGTGATCGGACTAGCGGAAACATTCAGTACTTC
CASSDRTSGNIQYF
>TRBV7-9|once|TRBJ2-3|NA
TGTGCCACCGCCGGTGCTAGGCGCACAGATACGCAGTATTTT
CATAGARRTDTQYF
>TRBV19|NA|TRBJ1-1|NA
TGTGCCAGTACTCCCCAGGGGACAATGAACACTGAAGCTTTCTTT
CASTPQGTMNTEAFF
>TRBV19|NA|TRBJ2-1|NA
TGTGCCAGTAGTATCAGCCAGGTTTACAATGAGCAGTTCTTC
CASSISQVYNEQFF
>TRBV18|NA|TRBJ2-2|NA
TGTGCCAGCTCAACCGGGACGCCCACGAACACCGGGGAGCTGTTTTTT
CASSTGTPTNTGELFF
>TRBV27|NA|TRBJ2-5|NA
TGTGCCAGCAGTTTAAGGGTCCAAGAGACCCAGTACTTC
CASSLRVQETQYF
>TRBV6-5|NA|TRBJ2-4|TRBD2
TGTGCCAGCAGTTACTCCCACGGACTAGCGGGGGACCTGTACTTC
CASSYSHGLAGDLYF
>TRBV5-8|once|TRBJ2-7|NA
TGTGCCAGCAGTCAAGGACACTCGAGCCACTACGAGCAGTACTTC
CASSQGHSSHYEQYF
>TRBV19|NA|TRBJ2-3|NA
TGTGCCAGTAGTGTCAGCACAGATACGCAGTATTTT
CASSVSTDTQYF
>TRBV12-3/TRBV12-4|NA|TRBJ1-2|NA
TGTGCCAGCAGTCAGGGGCGCAGATATGGCTACACCTTC
CASSQGRRYGYTF
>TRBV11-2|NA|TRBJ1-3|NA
TGTGCCAGCAGCTTGACGACCTCTGGAAACACCATATATTTT
CASSLTTSGNTIYF
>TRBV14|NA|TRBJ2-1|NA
TGTGCCAGCAGCCAGGTAGTGATAGATGAGCAGTTCTTC
CASSQVVIDEQFF
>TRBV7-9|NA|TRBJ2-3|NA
TGTGCCAGCAGCTTAGGCGCTAGCACAGATACGCAGTATTTT
CASSLGASTDTQYF
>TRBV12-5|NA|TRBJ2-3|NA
TGTGCTAGTGGTACCCTACCGTATACGCAGTATTTT
CASGTLPYTQYF
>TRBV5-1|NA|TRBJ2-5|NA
TGCGCCAGCAGCTTGGACAGCGGCCAAGAGACCCAGTACTTC
CASSLDSGQETQYF
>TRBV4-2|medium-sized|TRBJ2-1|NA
TGTGCCAGCAGCCAATCCCGGGCTGGTGAGCAGTTCTTC
CASSQSRAGEQFF
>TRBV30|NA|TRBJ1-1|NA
TGTGCCTGGAGTGTATTGGAATACAACTCTGAAGCTTTCTTT
CAWSVLEYNSEAFF
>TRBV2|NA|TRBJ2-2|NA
TGTGCCAGCTCTTTCGTTGCGGTAGGGGGGGAGCTGTTTTTT
CASSFVAVGGELFF
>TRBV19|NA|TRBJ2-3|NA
TGTGCCAGTAGTGTCCAGGGGCTAGATACGCAGTATTTT
CASSVQGLDTQYF
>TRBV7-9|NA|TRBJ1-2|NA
TGTGCCAGCAGCTTGGCGATGGGGAGGGACTATGGCTACACCTTC
CASSLAMGRDYGYTF
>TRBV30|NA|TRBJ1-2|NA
TGTGCCTGGAGCCCGGGCCCGGGAGGCTACACCTTC
CAWSPGPGGYTF
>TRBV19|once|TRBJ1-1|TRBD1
TGTGCCAGTACCACGACGGGACAGGGGAGGCGGGACACTGAAGCTTTCTTT
CASTTTGQGRRDTEAFF
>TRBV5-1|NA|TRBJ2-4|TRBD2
TGCGCCAGCAGCTTGGGACTAGCGGGGGAGGGTTTGGCCAAAAACATTCAGTACTTC
CASSLGLAGEGLAKNIQYF
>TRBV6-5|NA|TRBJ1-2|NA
TGTGCCAGCAGTTACTCGGACAGAAACTATGGCTACACCTTC
CASSYSDRNYGYTF
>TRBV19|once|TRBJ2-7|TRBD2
TGTGCCAGTAGTATAGGGACTAGCGGGAGCTACGAGCAGTACTTC
CASSIGTSGSYEQYF
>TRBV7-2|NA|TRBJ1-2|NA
TGTGCCAGCAGCTGGGAGGGATCGTGGTATGGCTACACCTTC
CASSWEGSWYGYTF
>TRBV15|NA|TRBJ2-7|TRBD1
TGTGCCACCAGCAGAGGACAGGGGGAGGGCGAGCAGTACTTC
CATSRGQGEGEQYF
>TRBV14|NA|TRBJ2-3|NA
TGTGCCAGCGCTGGACATATCACAGATACGCAGTATTTT
CASAGHITDTQYF
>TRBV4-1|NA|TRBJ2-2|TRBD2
TGCGCCAGCAGCCCAGGCAGGGGACTAGCCAACACCGGGGAGCTGTTTTTT
CASSPGRGLANTGELFF
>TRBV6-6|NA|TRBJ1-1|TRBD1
TGTGCCAGCACCAAGATGGACAGGAGCAACACTGAAGCTTTCTTT
CASTKMDRSNTEAFF
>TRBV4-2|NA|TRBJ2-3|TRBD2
TGTGCCAGCAGCTGGACTAGCGGGGGGGCCGGTACAGATACGCAGTATTTT
CASSWTSGGAGTDTQYF
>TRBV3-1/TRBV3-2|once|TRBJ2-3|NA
TGTGCCAGCAGCCAACACGGAGGCACAGATACGCAGTATTTT
CASSQHGGTDTQYF
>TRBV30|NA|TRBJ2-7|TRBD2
TGTGCCTGGAGTCCCTTACTAGCGGGAGGAGGCGAGCAGTACTTC
CAWSPLLAGGGEQYF
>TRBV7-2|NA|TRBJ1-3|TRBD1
TGTGCCAGCAGCTTAGACAGGGGCGGAAACACCATATATTTT
CASSLDRGGNTIYF
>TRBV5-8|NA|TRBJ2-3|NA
TGTGCCAGCGGCAGTGCTGAACAGCCGTGGGATACGCAGTATTTT
CASGSAEQPWDTQYF
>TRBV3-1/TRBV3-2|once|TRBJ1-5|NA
TGTGCCAGCAGCCACGGGGGGCCGAGTCAGCCCCAGCATTTT
CASSHGGPSQPQHF
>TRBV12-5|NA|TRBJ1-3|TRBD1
TGTGCTAGTGGCCCCACTGTGGGCAGGGGGCTTCTCTCTGGAAACACCATATATTTT
CASGPTVGRGLLSGNTIYF
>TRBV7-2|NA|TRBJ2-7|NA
TGTGCCAGCAGCTTGGGCGGGCCCTACTACGAGCAGTACTTC
CASSLGGPYYEQYF
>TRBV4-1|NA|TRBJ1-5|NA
TGCGCCAGCAGCCAAGAGGTGGGGGAGGGCTGGCAGCCCCAGCATTTT
CASSQEVGEGWQPQHF
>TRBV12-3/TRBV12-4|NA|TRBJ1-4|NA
TGTGCCAGCAGCATCACATGGGGAAAACTGTTTTTT
CASSITWGKLFF
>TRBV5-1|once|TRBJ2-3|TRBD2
TGCGCCAGCAGCTTGAGAGCGGGAGGAGGAGGGACAGATACGCAGTATTTT
CASSLRAGGGGTDTQYF
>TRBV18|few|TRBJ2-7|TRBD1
TGTGCCAGCTCACCCACAGGGGGTTTAGAGCAGTACTTC
CASSPTGGLEQYF
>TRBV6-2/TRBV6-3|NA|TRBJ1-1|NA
TGTGCCAGCAGTTACTCGAGAAGGGACACTGAAGCTTTCTTT
CASSYSRRDTEAFF